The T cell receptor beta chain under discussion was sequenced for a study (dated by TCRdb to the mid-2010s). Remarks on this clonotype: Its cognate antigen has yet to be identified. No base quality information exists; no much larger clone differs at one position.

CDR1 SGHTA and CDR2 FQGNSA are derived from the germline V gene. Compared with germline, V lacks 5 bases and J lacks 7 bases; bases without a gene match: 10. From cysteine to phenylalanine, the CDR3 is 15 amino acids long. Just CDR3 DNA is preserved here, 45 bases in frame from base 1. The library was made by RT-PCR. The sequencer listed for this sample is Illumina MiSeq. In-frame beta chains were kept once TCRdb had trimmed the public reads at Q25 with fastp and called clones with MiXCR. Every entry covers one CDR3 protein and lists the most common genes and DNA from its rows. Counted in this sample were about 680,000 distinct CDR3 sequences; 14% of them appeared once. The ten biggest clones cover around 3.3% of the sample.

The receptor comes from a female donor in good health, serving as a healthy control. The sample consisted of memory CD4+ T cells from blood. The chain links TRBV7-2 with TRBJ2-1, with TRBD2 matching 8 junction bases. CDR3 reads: CASSPPGGKGNEQFF. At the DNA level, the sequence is TGTGCCAGCAGCCCACCGGGGGGGAAGGGGAATGAGCAGTTCTTC.